Listed below are T cell receptor beta chains from one sample, sequenced in a study of Tregs in tolerant kidney transplant recipients. Sequencing was performed with immunoSEQ multiplex PCR; in TCRdb, only in-frame clones are kept and a portion is missing. The sample shows 100,000 to 150,000 clones, around nine tenths of them seen only once. Sequenced: CD4+ T cells from blood. These receptors were collected from a human donor in good health. Both conserved end residues are part of each CDR3. A D gene is named only where the DNA matches it firmly. Only part of the rows carry a size: once, few, many, or a class if the clone is expanded.

TRBV7-9	NA	TRBJ2-1	TRBD2	TGTGCCAGCAGCTTTTTCCTAGCGGAGGCGAATGAGCAGTTCTTC	CASSFFLAEANEQFF
TRBV29-1	few	TRBJ2-3	NA	TGCAGCGTTGAAAGGGAATACCAAACGCAGTATTTT	CSVEREYQTQYF
TRBV10-1	NA	TRBJ1-1	NA	TGCGCCAGCACAGACAGGTTGGGGACTGAAGCTTTCTTT	CASTDRLGTEAFF
TRBV5-1	NA	TRBJ2-5	TRBD2	TGCGCCAGCAGCTTGCCTAGCGGGGGCTATCAAGAGACCCAGTACTTC	CASSLPSGGYQETQYF
TRBV9	NA	TRBJ2-1	NA	TGTGCCAGCAGCGTAGCCGGGGGCGTATACAATGAGCAGTTCTTC	CASSVAGGVYNEQFF
TRBV6-5	NA	TRBJ1-2	NA	TGTGCCAGCGGTACCGGGACATATTATGGCTACACCTTC	CASGTGTYYGYTF
TRBV5-1	NA	TRBJ1-2	NA	TGCGCCAGCAGCTGGGCCCGGGGCTATGGCTACACCTTC	CASSWARGYGYTF
TRBV6-1	NA	TRBJ1-1	NA	TGTGCCAGCAGTCGGGCAGGGGATTTGGCTTTCTTT	CASSRAGDLAFF
TRBV30	once	TRBJ2-6	NA	TGTGCCTGGGGAGGTCCTAGCTCTGGGGCCAACGTCCTGACTTTC	CAWGGPSSGANVLTF
TRBV11-2	NA	TRBJ1-1	NA	TGTGCCAGCAGCTTGGATAGGGGGACGGGTGAAGCTTTCTTT	CASSLDRGTGEAFF
TRBV11-2	NA	TRBJ2-3	TRBD2	TGTGCCAGCAGCTCCACTAGCGGGCCGAGGGTGCAGTATTTT	CASSSTSGPRVQYF
TRBV5-8	NA	TRBJ1-2	NA	TGTGCCAGCAGCTTGTGGGGGAATAACTATGGCTACACCTTC	CASSLWGNNYGYTF
TRBV18	NA	TRBJ2-3	TRBD2	TGTGCCAGCTCACCAGGGCGGGAGAGCACAGATACGCAGTATTTT	CASSPGRESTDTQYF
TRBV20-1	NA	TRBJ1-4	NA	TGCAGTGCTCATATCGGAAAACTGTTTTTT	CSAHIGKLFF
TRBV5-8	NA	TRBJ1-1	TRBD1	TGTGCCAGCAGCTGGGGTATCCCGGACAGGGAGGACACTGAAGCTTTCTTT	CASSWGIPDREDTEAFF
TRBV7-2	NA	TRBJ2-3	NA	TGTGCCAGCAGTCGGATCGGGACCACAGATACGCAGTATTTT	CASSRIGTTDTQYF
TRBV7-9	NA	TRBJ2-4	NA	TGTGCCAGCAGCCCTACCCCAGACACTAACAAAAACATTCAGTACTTC	CASSPTPDTNKNIQYF
TRBV6-1	NA	TRBJ1-5	NA	TGTGCCAGCAGTGTCCGGGGGTTGAATCAGCCCCAGCATTTT	CASSVRGLNQPQHF
TRBV5-1	NA	TRBJ2-7	NA	TGCGCCAGCAGCTTGGCATGGGACCTAAATTACGAGCAGTACTTC	CASSLAWDLNYEQYF
TRBV6-6	once	TRBJ1-5	NA	TGTGCCAGCAGTACCCGGGGGATAACGGATCAGCCCCAGCATTTT	CASSTRGITDQPQHF
TRBV6-5	NA	TRBJ2-7	NA	TGTGCCAGCATCGCCACCCTCTACGAGCAGTACTTC	CASIATLYEQYF
TRBV29-1	NA	TRBJ2-3	NA	TGCAGCCACATCGAGATCGCAAGCACAGATACGCAGTATTTT	CSHIEIASTDTQYF
TRBV5-1	NA	TRBJ2-5	TRBD1	TGCGCCAGCAGCTTTTACAGGGGATTCCAAGAGACCCAGTACTTC	CASSFYRGFQETQYF
TRBV2	NA	TRBJ2-7	TRBD1	TGTGCCAGCAGAACGCCGATCGGGACAGGAGGGACCGAGCAGTACTTC	CASRTPIGTGGTEQYF
TRBV6-5	NA	TRBJ2-1	NA	TGTGCCAGCAGTTCGACAGGAGGTGAGCAGTTCTTC	CASSSTGGEQFF
TRBV6-6	NA	TRBJ2-3	NA	TGTGCCAGCAGTTACTCCCAGGGTACGCAGTATTTT	CASSYSQGTQYF
TRBV11-2	NA	TRBJ2-6	NA	TGTGCCAGCAGCTCCCTTCGGGGGGCCAACGTCCTGACTTTC	CASSSLRGANVLTF
TRBV5-1	NA	TRBJ2-1	TRBD1	TGCGCCAGCAGCTTGCGGATGGGGACAGGGGGTTACAATGAGCAGTTCTTC	CASSLRMGTGGYNEQFF
TRBV27	NA	TRBJ2-3	NA	TGTGCCAGCAGTCCCGCCCTTGTATACAGGACAGATACGCAGTATTTT	CASSPALVYRTDTQYF
TRBV7-2	NA	TRBJ2-2	TRBD1	TGTGCCAGCAGCCAACGGAGTTCCGGGACAGGGGTGAACACCGGGGAGCTGTTTTTT	CASSQRSSGTGVNTGELFF
TRBV6-5	NA	TRBJ2-3	NA	TGTGCCAGCAGTTACTCTTGGACGGATACAGATACGCAGTATTTT	CASSYSWTDTDTQYF
TRBV7-9	NA	TRBJ1-1	NA	TGTGCCAGCAGCTTAAAGGGTAGCACTGAAGCTTTCTTT	CASSLKGSTEAFF
TRBV9	NA	TRBJ2-1	NA	TGTGCCAGCAGCGTAGATTGGGCTAGAGGAATCTATGAGCAGTTCTTC	CASSVDWARGIYEQFF
TRBV29-1	NA	TRBJ2-5	NA	TGCAGCGTTGGGTTCCCTACGTTGACCCAGTACTTC	CSVGFPTLTQYF
TRBV9	few	TRBJ2-2	NA	TGTGCCAGCAGCGTGGATAGCAGGAACACCGGGGAGCTGTTTTTT	CASSVDSRNTGELFF
TRBV5-1	NA	TRBJ2-1	NA	TGCGCCAGCAGCTTTGATTACAATGAGCAGTTCTTC	CASSFDYNEQFF
TRBV15	NA	TRBJ2-7	TRBD2	TGTGCCACCAGCAGGACTATAGCGGGTAGCTCCTACGAGCAGTACTTC	CATSRTIAGSSYEQYF
TRBV6-1	NA	TRBJ1-1	NA	TGTGCCAGCAGGGTCGACAGAATGGCTGGTGAAGCTTTCTTT	CASRVDRMAGEAFF
TRBV27	NA	TRBJ2-1	TRBD1	TGTGCCAGCAGAGGGACAGGGGACCATTCCTACAATGAGCAGTTCTTC	CASRGTGDHSYNEQFF
TRBV6-5	NA	TRBJ1-2	NA	TGTGCCAGCAGTTACTCCCCGGCCCGCGGGGGCTACACCTTC	CASSYSPARGGYTF
TRBV9	NA	TRBJ2-5	TRBD1	TGTGCCAGCAGCGTAGGCACAGGGGGTTGGGAGACCCAGTACTTC	CASSVGTGGWETQYF
TRBV28	NA	TRBJ2-7	TRBD1	TGTGCCAGCAGTTCGCCCCGGGACAGGGGATCCTCCTACGAGCAGTACTTC	CASSSPRDRGSSYEQYF
TRBV29-1	NA	TRBJ1-4	NA	TGCAGCGTTGAGACCAACCGGGGTGAAAAACTGTTTTTT	CSVETNRGEKLFF
TRBV6-6	NA	TRBJ2-3	NA	TGTGCCAGCAGCCCTCGGCTAGCGCAGAGCACAGATACGCAGTATTTT	CASSPRLAQSTDTQYF
TRBV5-1	NA	TRBJ2-3	TRBD1	TGCGCCAGCAGCCGTCCGGGACAGGGTGCAGATACGCAGTATTTT	CASSRPGQGADTQYF
TRBV6-5	NA	TRBJ2-7	TRBD2	TGTGCCAGCCGGACTAGCGGGAGTTACGAGCAGTACTTC	CASRTSGSYEQYF
TRBV7-9	NA	TRBJ1-2	NA	TGTGCCAGCAGCTTTGGGCCTTCCGGTACCTATGGCTACACCTTC	CASSFGPSGTYGYTF
TRBV15	NA	TRBJ1-3	NA	TGTGCCACCAGCCTAGCCAGGTCTGGAAACACCATATATTTT	CATSLARSGNTIYF
TRBV7-8	NA	TRBJ2-5	NA	TGTGCCAGCAGCCGTATAAGGACACCGGGGGAGACCCAGTACTTC	CASSRIRTPGETQYF
TRBV2	few	TRBJ1-5	NA	TGTGCCAGCAGCACGGACCTTCAGCCCCAGCATTTT	CASSTDLQPQHF
TRBV6-1	NA	TRBJ2-7	NA	TGTGCCAGCAGTGAACCCGGGCTAGTCTCCTACGAGCAGTACTTC	CASSEPGLVSYEQYF